This TCR beta chain was found in a study of Tregs in tolerant kidney transplant recipients. Related graft donors supplied nonmyeloablative bone marrow transplants, and mixed chimerism was transient. The repertoire was sequenced with immunoSEQ multiplex PCR; TCRdb's copy has only in-frame clones and lacks some. In the table there are roughly 54,000 clones, around 90% of which are singletons. V lost 7 bases to trimming and J lost 6 bases; unmatched junction nucleotides: 12. This CDR3 is built from 15 residues. CDR1 is MNHEY and CDR2 is SMNVEV in the germline V gene (reference sequence). The sequence was obtained from a human patient who received a combined kidney and bone marrow transplant. Some T cells may originate from the graft donor. The source material was CD8+ T cells from blood (PBMCs), sampled 12 months after the transplant. The V gene is TRBV27, the J gene TRBJ2-1; 7 positions agree with TRBD1. The CDR3 nucleotides read TGTGCCAGCACGAGAGGGGGCCCCAGCGGCAATGAGCAGTTCTTC. It is translated as CASTRGGPSGNEQFF.